The source of this T cell receptor beta chain is a study of Tregs in tolerant kidney transplant recipients. In the case of this clone: No antigen is known for it.

V trimming: 8 bases; J trimming: 0 bases; junction bases outside the gene matches: 3. The CDR3 has 13 amino acids. From germline, CDR1 is SEHNR and CDR2 FQNEAQ (reference sequence). Thawed PBMCs were FACS-sorted into unstimulated CD4+CD25+CD127- regulatory T cells, CD4+CD25- non-regulatory cells, CD4 and CD8 cells. Notes on the study in general: Expanding Tregs on activated donor B cells appeared to best identify donor-specific TCRbeta clones. Few patients were studied, so findings need validation in larger groups. This study did not directly address biological reproducibility.

The assay was immunoSEQ multiplex PCR, and TCRdb's table has in-frame clones only and misses some. Here the sample spans 200,000 to 300,000 clones, around 81% being singletons. This receptor was taken from a human donor in good health. The rearrangement uses TRBV7-9 and TRBJ2-5; TRBD1 matches 7 bases. The specimen was CD4+ T cells from blood. The CDR3 bases are TGTGCCAGCTCGGGACAGAACCAAGAGACCCAGTACTTC. This encodes CASSGQNQETQYF.